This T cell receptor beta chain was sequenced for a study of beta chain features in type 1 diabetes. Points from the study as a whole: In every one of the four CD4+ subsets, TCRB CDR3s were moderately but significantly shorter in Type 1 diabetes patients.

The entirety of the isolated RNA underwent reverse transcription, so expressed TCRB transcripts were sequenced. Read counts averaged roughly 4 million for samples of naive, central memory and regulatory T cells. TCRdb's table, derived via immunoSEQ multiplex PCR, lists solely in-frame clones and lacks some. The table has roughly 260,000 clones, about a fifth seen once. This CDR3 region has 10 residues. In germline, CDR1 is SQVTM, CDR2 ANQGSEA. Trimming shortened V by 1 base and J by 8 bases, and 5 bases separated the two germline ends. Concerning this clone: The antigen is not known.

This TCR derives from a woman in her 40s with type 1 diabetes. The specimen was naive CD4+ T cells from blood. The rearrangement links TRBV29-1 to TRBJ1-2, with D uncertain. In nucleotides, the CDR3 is TGCAGCGTTGAAGCCGCGGGCTACACCTTC. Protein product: CSVEAAGYTF. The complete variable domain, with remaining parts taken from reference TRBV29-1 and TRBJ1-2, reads SAVISQKPSRDICQRGTSLTIQCQVDSQVTMMFWYRQQPGQSLTLIATANQGSEATYESGFVIDKFPISRPNLTFSTLTVSNMSPEDSSIYLCSVEAAGYTFGSGTRLTVV.